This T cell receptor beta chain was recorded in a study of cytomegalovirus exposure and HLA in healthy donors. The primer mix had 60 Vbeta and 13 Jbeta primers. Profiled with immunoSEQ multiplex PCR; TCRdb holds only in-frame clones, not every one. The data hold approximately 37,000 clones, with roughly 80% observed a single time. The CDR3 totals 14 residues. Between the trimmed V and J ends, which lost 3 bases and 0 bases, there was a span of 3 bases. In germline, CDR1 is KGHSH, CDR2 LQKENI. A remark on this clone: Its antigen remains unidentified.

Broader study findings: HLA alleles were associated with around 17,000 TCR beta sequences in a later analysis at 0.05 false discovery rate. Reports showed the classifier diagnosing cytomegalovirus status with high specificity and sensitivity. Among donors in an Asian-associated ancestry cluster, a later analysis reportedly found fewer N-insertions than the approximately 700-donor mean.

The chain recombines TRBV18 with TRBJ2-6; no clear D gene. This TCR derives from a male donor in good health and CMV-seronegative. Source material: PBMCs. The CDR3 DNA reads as TGTGCCAGCTCACCTAACTCTGGGGCCAACGTCCTGACTTTC. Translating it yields CASSPNSGANVLTF.